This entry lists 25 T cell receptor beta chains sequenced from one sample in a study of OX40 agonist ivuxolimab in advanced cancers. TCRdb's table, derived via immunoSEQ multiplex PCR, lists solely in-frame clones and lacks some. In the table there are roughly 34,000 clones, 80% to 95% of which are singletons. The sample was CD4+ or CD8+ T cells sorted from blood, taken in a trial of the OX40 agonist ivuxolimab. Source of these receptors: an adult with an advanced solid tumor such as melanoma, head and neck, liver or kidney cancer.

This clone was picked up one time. CDR3 bases: TGCGCCAGCAGCTTGGACCTAACCTACGAGCAGTACTTC. This codes for CASSLDLTYEQYF. The chain uses TRBV5-1 and TRBJ2-7; D is unresolved. This CDR3 region has 13 residues. The V and J ends lost 0 bases and 2 bases respectively, with 6 bases between them. CDR1 is SGHRS and CDR2 is YFSETQ in the germline V gene.

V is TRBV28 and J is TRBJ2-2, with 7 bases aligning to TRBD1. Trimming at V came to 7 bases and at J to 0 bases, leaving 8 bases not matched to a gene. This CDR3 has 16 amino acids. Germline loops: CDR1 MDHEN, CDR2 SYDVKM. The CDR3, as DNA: TGTGCCAGCAACTCCCCGGGACAGACGAACACCGGGGAGCTGTTTTTT. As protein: CASNSPGQTNTGELFF.

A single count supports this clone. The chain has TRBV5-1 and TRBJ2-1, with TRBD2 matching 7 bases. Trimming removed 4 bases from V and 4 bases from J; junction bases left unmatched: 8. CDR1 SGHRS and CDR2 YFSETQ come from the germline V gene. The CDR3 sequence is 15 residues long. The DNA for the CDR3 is TGCGCCAGCAGCGCAAGCGGGGCGGGGTACAATGAGCAGTTCTTC. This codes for CASSASGAGYNEQFF.

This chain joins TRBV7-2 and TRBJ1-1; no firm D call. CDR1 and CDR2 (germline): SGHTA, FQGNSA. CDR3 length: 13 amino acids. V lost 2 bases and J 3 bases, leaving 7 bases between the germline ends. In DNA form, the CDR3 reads TGTGCCAGCAGCTTACTTGTGTACACTGAAGCTTTCTTT. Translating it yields CASSLLVYTEAFF.

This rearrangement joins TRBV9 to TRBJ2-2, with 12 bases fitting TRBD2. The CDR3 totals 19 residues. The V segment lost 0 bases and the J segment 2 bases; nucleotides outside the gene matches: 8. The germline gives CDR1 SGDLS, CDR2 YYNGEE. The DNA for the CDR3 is TGTGCCAGCAGCGTAGACGCTAGCGGGGGGGGTTATAACACCGGGGAGCTGTTTTTT. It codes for CASSVDASGGGYNTGELFF.

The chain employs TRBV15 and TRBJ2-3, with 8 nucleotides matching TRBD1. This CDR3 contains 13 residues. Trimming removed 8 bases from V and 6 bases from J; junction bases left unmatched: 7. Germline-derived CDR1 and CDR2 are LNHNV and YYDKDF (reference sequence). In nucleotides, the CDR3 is TGTGCCACCCGGACAGGGTCGGCGGATACGCAGTATTTT. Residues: CATRTGSADTQYF.

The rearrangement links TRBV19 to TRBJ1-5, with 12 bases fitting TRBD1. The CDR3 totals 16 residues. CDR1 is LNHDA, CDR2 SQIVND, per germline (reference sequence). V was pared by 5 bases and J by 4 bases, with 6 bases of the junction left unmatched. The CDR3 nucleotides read TGTGCCAGTAGTGCCGGGACAGGGGGCCGGAATCAGCCCCAGCATTTT. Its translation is CASSAGTGGRNQPQHF.

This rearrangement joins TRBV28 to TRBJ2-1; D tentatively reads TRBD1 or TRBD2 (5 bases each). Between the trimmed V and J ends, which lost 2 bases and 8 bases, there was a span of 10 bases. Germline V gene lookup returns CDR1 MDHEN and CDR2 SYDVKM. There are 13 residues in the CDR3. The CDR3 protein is CASSLPGTHEQFF. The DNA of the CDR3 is TGTGCCAGCAGTTTACCAGGGACCCATGAGCAGTTCTTC.

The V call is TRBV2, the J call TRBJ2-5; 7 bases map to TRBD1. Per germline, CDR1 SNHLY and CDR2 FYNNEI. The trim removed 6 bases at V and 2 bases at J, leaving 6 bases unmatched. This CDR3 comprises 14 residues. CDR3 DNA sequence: TGTGCCAGCAGGGACAGGACCTATCAAGAGACCCAGTACTTC. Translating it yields CASRDRTYQETQYF.

CDR3: CASSGRDRDLNTEAFF. In DNA, the CDR3 is TGTGCCAGCAGCGGCCGGGACAGGGATTTAAACACTGAAGCTTTCTTT. The chain carries TRBV7-9 and TRBJ1-1, with TRBD1 matching 9 bases. Per germline, CDR1 SEHNR and CDR2 FQNEAQ (reference sequence). CDR3 length: 16 amino acids. V dropped 5 bases and J dropped 2; count of bases not matched to a gene: 9.

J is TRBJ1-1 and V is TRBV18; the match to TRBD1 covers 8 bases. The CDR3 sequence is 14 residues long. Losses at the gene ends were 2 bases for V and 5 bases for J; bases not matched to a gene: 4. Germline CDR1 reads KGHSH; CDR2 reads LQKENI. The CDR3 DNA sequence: TGTGCCAGCTCACCAGGACAGGGTAAGACTGAAGCTTTCTTT. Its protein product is CASSPGQGKTEAFF.

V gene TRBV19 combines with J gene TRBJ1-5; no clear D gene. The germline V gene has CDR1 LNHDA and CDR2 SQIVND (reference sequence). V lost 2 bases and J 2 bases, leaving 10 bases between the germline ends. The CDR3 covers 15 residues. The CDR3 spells CASSITLRGNQPQHF. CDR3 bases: TGTGCCAGTAGTATAACCCTTCGCGGCAATCAGCCCCAGCATTTT.

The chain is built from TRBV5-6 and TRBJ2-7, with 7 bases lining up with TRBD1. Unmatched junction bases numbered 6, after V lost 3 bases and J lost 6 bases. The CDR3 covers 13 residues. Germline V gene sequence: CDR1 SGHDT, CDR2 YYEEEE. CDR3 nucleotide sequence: TGTGCCAGCAGCTGGGACAGCCGGGGCGAGCAGTACTTC. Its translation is CASSWDSRGEQYF.

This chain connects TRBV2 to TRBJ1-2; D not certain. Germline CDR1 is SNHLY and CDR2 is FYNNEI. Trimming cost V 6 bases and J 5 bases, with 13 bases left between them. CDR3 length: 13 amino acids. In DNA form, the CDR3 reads TGTGCCAGCAGCCCAGCAGAGCCATATGGCTACACCTTC. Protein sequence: CASSPAEPYGYTF.

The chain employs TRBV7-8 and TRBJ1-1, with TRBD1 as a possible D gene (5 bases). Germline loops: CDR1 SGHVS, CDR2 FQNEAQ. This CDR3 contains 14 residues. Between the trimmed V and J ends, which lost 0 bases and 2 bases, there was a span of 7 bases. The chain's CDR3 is CASSLAQGNTEAFF. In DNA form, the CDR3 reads TGTGCCAGCAGCTTAGCGCAGGGAAACACTGAAGCTTTCTTT.

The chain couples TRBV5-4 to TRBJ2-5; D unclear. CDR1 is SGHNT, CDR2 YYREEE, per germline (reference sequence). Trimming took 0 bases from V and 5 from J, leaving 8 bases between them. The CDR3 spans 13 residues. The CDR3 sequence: CASSLGLGETQYF. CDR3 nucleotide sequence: TGTGCCAGCAGCTTGGGGCTAGGTGAGACCCAGTACTTC.

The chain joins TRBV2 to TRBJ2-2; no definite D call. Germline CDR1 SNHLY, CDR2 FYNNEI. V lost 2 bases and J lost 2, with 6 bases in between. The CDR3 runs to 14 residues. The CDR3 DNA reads TGTGCCAGCAGTGAAAGGCACAACACCGGGGAGCTGTTTTTT. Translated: CASSERHNTGELFF.

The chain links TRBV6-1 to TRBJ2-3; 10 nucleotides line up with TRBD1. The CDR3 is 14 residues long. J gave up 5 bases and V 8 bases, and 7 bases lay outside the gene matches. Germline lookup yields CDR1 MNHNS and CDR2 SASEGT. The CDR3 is CASGPGQGLDTQYF. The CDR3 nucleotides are TGTGCCAGCGGGCCGGGACAGGGGTTAGATACGCAGTATTTT.

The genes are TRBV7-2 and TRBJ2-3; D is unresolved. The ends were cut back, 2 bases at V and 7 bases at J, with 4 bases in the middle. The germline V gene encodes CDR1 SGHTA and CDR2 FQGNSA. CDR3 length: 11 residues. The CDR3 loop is CASSLSNTQYF. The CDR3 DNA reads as TGTGCCAGCAGCTTAAGCAATACGCAGTATTTT.

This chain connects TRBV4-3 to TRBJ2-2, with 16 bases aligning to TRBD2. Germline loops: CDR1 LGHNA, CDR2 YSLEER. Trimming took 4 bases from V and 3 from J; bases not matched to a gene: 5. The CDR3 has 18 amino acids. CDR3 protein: CASSLGLAGGQHTGELFF. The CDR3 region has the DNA TGCGCCAGCAGCCTGGGACTAGCGGGGGGGCAACACACCGGGGAGCTGTTTTTT.

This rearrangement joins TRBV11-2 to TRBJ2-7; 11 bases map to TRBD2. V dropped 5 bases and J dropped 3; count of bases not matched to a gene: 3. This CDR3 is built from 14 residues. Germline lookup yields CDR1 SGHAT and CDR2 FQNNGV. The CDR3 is CASSPTSGSYEQYF. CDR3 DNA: TGTGCCAGCAGCCCTACTAGCGGGAGCTACGAGCAGTACTTC.

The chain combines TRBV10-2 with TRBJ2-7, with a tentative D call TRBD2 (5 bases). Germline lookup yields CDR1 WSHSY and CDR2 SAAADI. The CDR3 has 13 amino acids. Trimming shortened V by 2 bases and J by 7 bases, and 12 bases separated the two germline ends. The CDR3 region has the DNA TGCGCCAGCAGTGAGAGGAATCCGGGGGAGCAGTACTTC. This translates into CASSERNPGEQYF.

The CDR3 coding sequence is TGTGCCAGCAGCCTTTCGGGGTTGGAGTTCGAGCAGTACTTC. It codes for CASSLSGLEFEQYF. The J gene is TRBJ2-7, the V gene TRBV14; TRBD2 might be the D (5 bases). V lost 4 bases and J lost 6, with 16 bases in between. This CDR3 region has 14 residues. In germline, CDR1 is SGHDN, CDR2 FVKESK.

As DNA, the CDR3 is TGTGCCAGCAGTTTCGCCGGGGCTGGGGGAAATCAGCCCCAGCATTTT. It yields the protein CASSFAGAGGNQPQHF. This chain links TRBV6-6 with TRBJ1-5; a weak D match, TRBD1 (5 bases). This CDR3 has 16 residues. Trimming pared 4 bases from V and 4 bases from J, leaving 17 bases between. Germline V gene sequence: CDR1 MNHNY, CDR2 SVGAGI (reference sequence).

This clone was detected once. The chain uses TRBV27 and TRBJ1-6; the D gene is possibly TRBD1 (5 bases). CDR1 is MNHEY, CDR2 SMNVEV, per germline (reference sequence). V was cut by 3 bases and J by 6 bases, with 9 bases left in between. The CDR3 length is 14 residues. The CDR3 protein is CASSFRQPNSPLHF. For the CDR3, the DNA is TGTGCCAGCAGTTTCCGACAGCCTAATTCACCCCTCCACTTT.